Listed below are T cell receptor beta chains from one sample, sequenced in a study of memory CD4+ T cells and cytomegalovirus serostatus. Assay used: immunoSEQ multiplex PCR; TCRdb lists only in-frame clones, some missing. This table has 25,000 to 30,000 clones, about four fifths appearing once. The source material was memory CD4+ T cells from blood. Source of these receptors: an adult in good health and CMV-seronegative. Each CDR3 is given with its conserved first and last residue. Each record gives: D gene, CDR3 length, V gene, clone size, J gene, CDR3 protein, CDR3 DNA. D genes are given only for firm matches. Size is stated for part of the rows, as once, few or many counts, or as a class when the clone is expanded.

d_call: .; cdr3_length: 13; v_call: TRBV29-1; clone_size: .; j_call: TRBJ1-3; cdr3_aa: CSVGGASGNTIYF; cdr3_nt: TGCAGCGTTGGGGGGGCTTCTGGAAACACCATATATTTT
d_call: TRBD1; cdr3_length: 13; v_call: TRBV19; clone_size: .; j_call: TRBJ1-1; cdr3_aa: CASSRGQGGIAFF; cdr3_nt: TGTGCCAGTAGTAGGGGACAGGGCGGTATAGCTTTCTTT
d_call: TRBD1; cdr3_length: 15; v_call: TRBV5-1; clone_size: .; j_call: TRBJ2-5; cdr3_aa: CASSLGTGARETQYF; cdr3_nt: TGCGCCAGCAGCTTGGGGACAGGGGCCCGAGAGACCCAGTACTTC
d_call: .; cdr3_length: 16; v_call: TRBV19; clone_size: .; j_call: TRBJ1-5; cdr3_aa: CASRVLYRASNQPQHF; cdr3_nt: TGTGCCAGTAGAGTTCTATACAGGGCTAGCAATCAGCCCCAGCATTTT
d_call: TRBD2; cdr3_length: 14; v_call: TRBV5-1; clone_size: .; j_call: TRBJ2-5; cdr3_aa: CASSPAGGQETQYF; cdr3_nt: TGCGCCAGCAGCCCAGCGGGGGGACAAGAGACCCAGTACTTC
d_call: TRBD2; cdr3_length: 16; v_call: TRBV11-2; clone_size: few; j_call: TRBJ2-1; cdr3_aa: CASSPGLAGGRGEQFF; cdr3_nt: TGTGCCAGCAGCCCGGGACTAGCGGGGGGCAGGGGTGAGCAGTTCTTC
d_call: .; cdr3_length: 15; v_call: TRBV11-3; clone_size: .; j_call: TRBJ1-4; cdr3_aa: CASSLGQTTNEKLFF; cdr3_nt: TGTGCCAGCAGCTTAGGGCAGACTACTAATGAAAAACTGTTTTTT
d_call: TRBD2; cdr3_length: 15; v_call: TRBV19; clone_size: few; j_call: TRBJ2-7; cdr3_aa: CASSIASGGLYEQYF; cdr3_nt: TGTGCCAGTAGTATCGCTAGCGGGGGACTCTACGAGCAGTACTTC
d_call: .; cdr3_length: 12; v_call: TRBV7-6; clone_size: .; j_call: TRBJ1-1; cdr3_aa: CASSFPGGEAFF; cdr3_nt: TGTGCCAGCAGCTTTCCGGGGGGTGAAGCTTTCTTT
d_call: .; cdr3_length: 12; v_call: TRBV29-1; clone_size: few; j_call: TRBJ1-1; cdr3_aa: CSVASGNTEAFF; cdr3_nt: TGCAGCGTTGCATCAGGGAACACTGAAGCTTTCTTT
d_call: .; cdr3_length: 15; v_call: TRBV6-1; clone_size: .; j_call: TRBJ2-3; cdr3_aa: CASSELGFTGDTQYF; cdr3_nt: TGTGCCAGCAGTGAATTAGGGTTTACGGGAGATACGCAGTATTTT
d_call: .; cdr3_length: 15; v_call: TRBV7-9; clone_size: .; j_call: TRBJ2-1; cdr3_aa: CASSLWGAETNEQFF; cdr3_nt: TGTGCCAGCAGCTTATGGGGAGCAGAAACCAATGAGCAGTTCTTC
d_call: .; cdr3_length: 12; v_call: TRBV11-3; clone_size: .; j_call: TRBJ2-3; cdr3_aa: CASSTGKDTQYF; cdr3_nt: TGTGCCAGCAGTACAGGGAAGGATACGCAGTATTTT
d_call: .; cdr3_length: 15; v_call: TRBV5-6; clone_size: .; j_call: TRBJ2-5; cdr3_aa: CASSLIGVSQETQYF; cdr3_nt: TGTGCCAGCAGCTTAATTGGGGTTTCGCAAGAGACCCAGTACTTC
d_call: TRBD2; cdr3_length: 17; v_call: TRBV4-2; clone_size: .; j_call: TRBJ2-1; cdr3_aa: CASSQPIAGLRRDEQFF; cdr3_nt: TGTGCCAGCAGCCAACCTATAGCGGGGTTACGTAGAGATGAGCAGTTCTTC
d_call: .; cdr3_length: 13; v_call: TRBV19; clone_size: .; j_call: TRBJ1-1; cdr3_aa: CASSIGRNTEAFF; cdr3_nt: TGTGCCAGTAGTATAGGCCGTAACACTGAAGCTTTCTTT
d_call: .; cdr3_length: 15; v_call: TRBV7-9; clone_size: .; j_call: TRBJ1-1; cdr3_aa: CASSLLSGANAEAFF; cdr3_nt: TGTGCCAGCAGCTTATTGTCAGGGGCTAACGCTGAAGCTTTCTTT
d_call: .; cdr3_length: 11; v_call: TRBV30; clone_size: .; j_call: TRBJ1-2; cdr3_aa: CAWSPGNGYTF; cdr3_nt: TGTGCCTGGAGTCCCGGGAATGGCTACACCTTC
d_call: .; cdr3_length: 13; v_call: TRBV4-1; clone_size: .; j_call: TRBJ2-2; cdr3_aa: CASSHPGPGELFF; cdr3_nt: TGCGCCAGCAGCCATCCCGGCCCCGGGGAGCTGTTTTTT
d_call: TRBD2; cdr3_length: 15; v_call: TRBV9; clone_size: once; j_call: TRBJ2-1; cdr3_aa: CASSVTGGGNNEQFF; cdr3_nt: TGTGCCAGCAGCGTAACAGGCGGGGGTAACAATGAGCAGTTCTTC
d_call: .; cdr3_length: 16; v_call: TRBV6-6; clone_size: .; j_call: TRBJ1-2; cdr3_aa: CASSTPSQGANYGYTF; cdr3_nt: TGTGCCAGCAGTACTCCCTCACAGGGAGCTAACTATGGCTACACCTTC
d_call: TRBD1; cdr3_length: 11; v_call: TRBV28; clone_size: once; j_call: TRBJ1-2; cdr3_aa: CASSLDRGYTF; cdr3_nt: TGTGCCAGCAGTTTGGACAGGGGCTACACCTTC
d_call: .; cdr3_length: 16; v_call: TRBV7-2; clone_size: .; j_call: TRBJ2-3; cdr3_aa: CASSQLGGVGTDTQYF; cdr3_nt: TGTGCCAGCAGCCAACTGGGCGGGGTCGGCACAGATACGCAGTATTTT
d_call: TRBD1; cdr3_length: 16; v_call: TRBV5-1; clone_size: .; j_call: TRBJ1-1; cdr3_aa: CASSLVGAAGGTEAFF; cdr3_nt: TGCGCCAGCAGCTTGGTCGGAGCGGCAGGGGGAACTGAAGCTTTCTTT
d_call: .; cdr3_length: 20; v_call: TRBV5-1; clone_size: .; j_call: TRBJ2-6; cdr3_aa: CASSLRSSRTSTSGANVLTF; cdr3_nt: TGCGCCAGCAGCTTGAGGAGCTCTCGGACATCCACCTCTGGGGCCAACGTCCTGACTTTC
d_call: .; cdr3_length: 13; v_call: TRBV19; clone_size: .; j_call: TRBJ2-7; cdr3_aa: CASSMGRGYEQYF; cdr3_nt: TGTGCCAGTAGTATGGGTAGGGGATACGAGCAGTACTTC
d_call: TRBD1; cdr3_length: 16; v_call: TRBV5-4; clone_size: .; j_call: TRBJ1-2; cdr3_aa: CASSFGRWDRGYGYTF; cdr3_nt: TGTGCCAGCAGCTTCGGGCGCTGGGACAGGGGCTATGGCTACACCTTC
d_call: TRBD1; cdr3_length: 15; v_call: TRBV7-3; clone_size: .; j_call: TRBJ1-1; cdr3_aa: CASSPRTGGDPEAFF; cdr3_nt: TGTGCCAGCAGCCCCAGGACAGGGGGGGATCCTGAAGCTTTCTTT
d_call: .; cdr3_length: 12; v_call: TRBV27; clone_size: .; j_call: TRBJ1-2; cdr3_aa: CASSFANHGYTF; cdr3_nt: TGTGCCAGCAGTTTCGCTAACCACGGCTACACCTTC
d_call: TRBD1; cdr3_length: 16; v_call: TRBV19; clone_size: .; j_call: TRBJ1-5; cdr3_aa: CASSLGTDYYNQPQHF; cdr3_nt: TGTGCCAGTAGTCTCGGGACAGATTACTACAATCAGCCCCAGCATTTT
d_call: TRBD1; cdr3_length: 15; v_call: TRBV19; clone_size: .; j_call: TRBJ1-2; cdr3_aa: CASSPRTGGNYGYTF; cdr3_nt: TGTGCCAGTAGTCCAAGGACAGGGGGAAACTATGGCTACACCTTC
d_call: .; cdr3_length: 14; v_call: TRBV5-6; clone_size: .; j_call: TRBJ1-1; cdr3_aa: CASSWRQSWTEAFF; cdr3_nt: TGTGCCAGCAGCTGGAGACAGAGTTGGACTGAAGCTTTCTTT
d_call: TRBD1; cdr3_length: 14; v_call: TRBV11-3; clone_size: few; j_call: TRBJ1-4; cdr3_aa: CASSGEAGGGKLFF; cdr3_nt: TGTGCCAGCAGCGGGGAGGCAGGGGGAGGAAAACTGTTTTTT
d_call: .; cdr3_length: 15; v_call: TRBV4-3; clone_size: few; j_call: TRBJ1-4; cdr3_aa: CASSQAPGMGEKLFF; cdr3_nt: TGCGCCAGCAGCCAAGCCCCCGGGATGGGTGAAAAACTGTTTTTT
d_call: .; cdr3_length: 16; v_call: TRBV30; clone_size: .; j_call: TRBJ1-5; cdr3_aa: CAWSVRGIGGNQPQHF; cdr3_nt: TGTGCCTGGAGTGTACGGGGGATTGGGGGCAATCAGCCCCAGCATTTT
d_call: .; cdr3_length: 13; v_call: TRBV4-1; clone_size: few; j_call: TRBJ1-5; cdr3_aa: CASSQAWDQPQHF; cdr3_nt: TGCGCCAGCAGCCAAGCATGGGATCAGCCCCAGCATTTT
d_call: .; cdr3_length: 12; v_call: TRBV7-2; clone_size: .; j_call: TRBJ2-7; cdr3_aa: CASSSGRYEQYF; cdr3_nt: TGTGCCAGCAGCTCCGGACGGTACGAGCAGTACTTC
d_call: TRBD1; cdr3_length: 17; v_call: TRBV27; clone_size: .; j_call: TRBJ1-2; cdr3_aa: CASSLSRDRGVYYGYTF; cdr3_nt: TGTGCCAGCAGTTTATCCCGGGACAGGGGCGTTTACTATGGCTACACCTTC